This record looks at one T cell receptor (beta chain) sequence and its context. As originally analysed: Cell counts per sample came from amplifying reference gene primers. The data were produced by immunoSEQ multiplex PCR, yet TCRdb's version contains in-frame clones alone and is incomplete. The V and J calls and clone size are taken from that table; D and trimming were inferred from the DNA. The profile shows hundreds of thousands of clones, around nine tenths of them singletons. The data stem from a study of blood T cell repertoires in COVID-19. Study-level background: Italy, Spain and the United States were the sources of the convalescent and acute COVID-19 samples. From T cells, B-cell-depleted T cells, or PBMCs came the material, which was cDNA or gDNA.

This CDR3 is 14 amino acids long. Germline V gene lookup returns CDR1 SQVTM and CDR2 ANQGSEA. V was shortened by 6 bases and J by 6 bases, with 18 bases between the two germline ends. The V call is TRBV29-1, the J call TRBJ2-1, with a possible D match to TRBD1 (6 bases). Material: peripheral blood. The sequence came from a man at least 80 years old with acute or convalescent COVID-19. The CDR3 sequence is CSVSRGTISNEQFF. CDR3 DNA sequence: TGCAGCGTGTCAAGGGGGACAATATCCAATGAGCAGTTCTTC.